Below, one T cell receptor (beta chain) is given with its context. Its antigen specificity is not known. Within one base of it there is no much larger clone, and no base qualities were kept. Receptor amplification or capture employed 5' RACE. The data were produced on an Illumina HiSeq 2500. A second PCR of about 6 to 12 cycles was performed with a sample-barcoded 5' primer and a J-beta primer mix. Each TCR beta cDNA molecule received a unique molecular identifier from a template-switch 5' adaptor carrying 12 random nucleotides. Each sample yielded at least 2.5 million CDR3-containing paired-end reads. The Mint cDNA synthesis kit, primed by a TRBC-specific oligonucleotide, was used to synthesize first-strand cDNA from all RNA. Following uracil-DNA glycosylase treatment, a first 18-cycle PCR with universal primers M1SS and BC2_uni_R was performed on all cDNA. Per the original workflow: For normalization, 1 million high-quality reads were randomly selected from each sample, with every read carrying a distinct molecular identifier. Instead of being binned into consensus sequences, reads that shared molecular identifiers were thrown out. MiTCR, with a Q25 quality threshold and the strictest error-elimination algorithm, was used for CDR3 identification, clonotype clustering and error correction. A nonparametric unseen species model with Euler transformation was used to estimate a lower bound on total TCR beta diversity. TCRdb applied fastp at Q25 and MiXCR to the public reads, then kept only in-frame beta chains. CDR3 protein duplicates are merged, each entry listing the most common genes and DNA. The V and J calls and clone size come from TCRdb's table, not from the authors' own analysis. The sample has around 750,000 distinct CDR3 sequences on record, 53% of them singletons. The biggest ten clones account for approximately 40% of the sample.

The germline V gene encodes CDR1 SGHRS and CDR2 YFSETQ. V drops 0 bases and J drops 4 bases, leaving 13 bases in between. The CDR3 runs 15 residues from the cysteine to the phenylalanine. Left in the record is the CDR3 DNA by itself, 45 bases read in frame from the first base. The sample is drawn from a study of blood T cells in healthy people across ages (dated by TCRdb to about 2015). Describing the broader study: In model experiments, template switching captured roughly one uniquely barcoded TCR beta cDNA molecule for every two T cells. Using deep sequencing normalized with unique cDNA molecular identifiers, the study measured how TCR beta repertoire diversity changes with age. Donors of different ages were randomly distributed across sequencing lanes to avoid experimental bias. Donors were grouped into four age groups: young (average roughly 15 years), middle-aged (39), aged (around 62) and long-lived (about 90). Using the same blood draw, the study looked at two additional independent replicas of 1 million unique cDNA reads for two donors, one aged 18 to 30 and the other aged 80 or older. The study at large found these results: Because donor CMV infection status was unknown, age-related changes in expanded clonotypes were potentially confounded. Bulk unsorted PBMC profiling prevented conclusive comparison of naive and antigen-experienced compartments. As age increased, observed TCR beta diversity per million T cells dropped in a roughly linear way, and a significant reduction was already evident by age roughly 40. A strong correlation was found between observed TCR beta diversity and the percentage of naive T cells measured by flow cytometry. Total diversity estimates from one million sequenced T cells were considered lower bounds and underestimates. Compared with the aged group, the long-lived group had more naive CD4+ T cells, fewer expanded clones and increased TCR diversity, suggesting age selection.

The approximately 39 donors, aged about 6 to 100 years, were systemically healthy Caucasian individuals from Russia. Each donor gave ten milliliters of peripheral blood, collected into EDTA-treated Vacutainer tubes. Ficoll-Paque density-gradient centrifugation was used to isolate PBMCs, with at least 7 million per sample. Trizol reagent was used to extract total RNA from the PBMCs, yielding at least 5.5 micrograms per sample. For every donor, flow cytometry on a PBMC aliquot measured the percentage of naive CD45RAhigh/CD27high T cells. This clonotype originated in a man at least 80 years old in good health. The sequencing sample was made of blood. The chain is assembled from TRBV5-1 and TRBJ2-5; a weak D assignment points to TRBD1 (6 bases agree). The DNA reads TGCGCCAGCAGCTTGGACAGGGCCTCGGGAGAGACCCAGTACTTC. This gives the protein CASSLDRASGETQYF.